The 4 T cell receptor beta chains below come from one sample, sequenced in a study of T cells after yellow fever vaccination. MiXCR was run by TCRdb on the 5' RACE reads, yielding one entry per CDR3 protein. The sample records around 340,000 distinct CDR3 sequences, roughly 8.7% being singletons. The sample in question was PBMCs, obtained on the day of the first yellow fever vaccination. Receptor source: a man aged 18 to 30 who received the YFV17D yellow fever vaccine.

This clonotype turned up a few times. The chain couples TRBV5-1 to TRBJ1-4; TRBD1 is a possible D gene (5 bases). Germline V gene lookup returns CDR1 SGHRS and CDR2 YFSETQ. The CDR3 is made up of 15 amino acids. V was shortened by 1 base and J by 5 bases, with 12 bases between the two germline ends. The CDR3 loop is CASSLRTGPNEKLFF. CDR3 DNA: TGCGCCAGCAGCTTGCGAACGGGACCAAATGAAAAACTGTTTTTT.

The V call is TRBV15, the J call TRBJ2-5, with D perhaps matching TRBD1 (7 bases). Deletions cut 5 bases from V and 3 bases from J, with 10 bases between. This CDR3 has 13 amino acids. Per the germline V gene, CDR1 is LNHNV and CDR2 is YYDKDF (reference sequence). The CDR3 protein is CATSRGTEETQYF. The CDR3 DNA is TGTGCCACCAGCCGGGGGACAGAAGAGACCCAGTACTTC.

This clonotype showed up just a few times. The rearrangement links TRBV18 to TRBJ1-6, with D possibly being TRBD1 (5 bases). V was pared by 3 bases and J by 14 bases, with 14 bases between. Germline loops: CDR1 KGHSH, CDR2 LQKENI. The CDR3 extends over 13 amino acids. CDR3 region: CASSPIGWDSLHF. The CDR3 coding sequence is TGTGCCAGCTCACCCATCGGATGGGACTCCCTCCACTTT.

This clonotype was picked up many times. V and J are TRBV24-1 and TRBJ2-5; 9 nucleotides align to TRBD1. Germline trimming cut 4 bases from V and 1 base from J; bases unmatched to any gene: 3. This CDR3 contains 15 residues. CDR1 KGHDR and CDR2 SFDVKD come from the germline V gene. CDR3 amino acids: CATSEPGQGQETQYF. The DNA of the CDR3 is TGTGCCACCAGTGAACCGGGACAGGGCCAAGAGACCCAGTACTTC.